A selection of T cell receptor beta chains follows, all from one sample in a study of blood T cell repertoires in COVID-19. The table came from immunoSEQ multiplex PCR; TCRdb's copy has only in-frame clones and leaves some out. The sample includes more than 20,000 clones, approximately 81% seen only once; the top ten take 40% to 60%. Sample: peripheral blood. The receptors here all came from a man aged 45-65 years with active or convalescent COVID-19. The CDR3 runs from the conserved cysteine through the conserved F or W. D genes are given only for firm matches. Clone size appears in some rows only: once, few, many, or a class for an expanded clone.

clone size: NA
J gene: TRBJ1-4
V gene: TRBV5-1
D gene: NA
CDR3 DNA: TGCGCCAGCAGCTTGACAGGGCGAGGGAATGAAAAACTGTTTTTT
CDR3 protein: CASSLTGRGNEKLFF

clone size: NA
J gene: TRBJ2-7
V gene: TRBV14
D gene: TRBD2
CDR3 DNA: TGTGCCAGCAGCCTTAGCGGGAGCTACGAGCAGTACTTC
CDR3 protein: CASSLSGSYEQYF

clone size: NA
J gene: TRBJ2-5
V gene: TRBV9
D gene: NA
CDR3 DNA: TGTGCCAGCAGCTTTAGTTGGGGGGACCAAGAGACCCAGTACTTC
CDR3 protein: CASSFSWGDQETQYF

clone size: NA
J gene: TRBJ1-2
V gene: TRBV7-9
D gene: NA
CDR3 DNA: TGTGCCAGCAGCTTAGCAGGGCAGGGCTATGGCTACACCTTC
CDR3 protein: CASSLAGQGYGYTF

clone size: NA
J gene: TRBJ1-2
V gene: TRBV15
D gene: TRBD1
CDR3 DNA: TGTGCCATTTCCGGGACAGGGGTAGGTGGCTACACCTTC
CDR3 protein: CAISGTGVGGYTF

clone size: few
J gene: TRBJ2-3
V gene: TRBV5-1
D gene: TRBD2
CDR3 DNA: TGCGCCAGCAGCTTGGTAGCGGGCTTTCTCACAGATACGCAGTATTTT
CDR3 protein: CASSLVAGFLTDTQYF

clone size: NA
J gene: TRBJ1-5
V gene: TRBV9
D gene: NA
CDR3 DNA: TGTGCCAGCAGCGACACGATCAATCAGCCCCAGCATTTT
CDR3 protein: CASSDTINQPQHF

clone size: NA
J gene: TRBJ1-1
V gene: TRBV6-1
D gene: TRBD1
CDR3 DNA: TGTGCCAGCAGTGAACAGGCAGGGGGCATGAGGGCTGAAGCTTTCTTT
CDR3 protein: CASSEQAGGMRAEAFF

clone size: NA
J gene: TRBJ1-3
V gene: TRBV4-1
D gene: NA
CDR3 DNA: TGCGCCAGCAGCCAACCTCCCCCGGGAGCTGGAAACACCATATATTTT
CDR3 protein: CASSQPPPGAGNTIYF

clone size: NA
J gene: TRBJ1-1
V gene: TRBV5-1
D gene: NA
CDR3 DNA: TGCGCCAGCAGCTTGAATCCCGGGGAAGCTTTCTTT
CDR3 protein: CASSLNPGEAFF

clone size: NA
J gene: TRBJ1-4
V gene: TRBV2
D gene: TRBD1
CDR3 DNA: TGTGCCCGCTCCGGGACAGCCTATGAAAAACTGTTTTTT
CDR3 protein: CARSGTAYEKLFF

clone size: NA
J gene: TRBJ2-1
V gene: TRBV10-2
D gene: NA
CDR3 DNA: TGCGCCAGCGACAGCTACTCCTACAATGAGCAGTTCTTC
CDR3 protein: CASDSYSYNEQFF

clone size: NA
J gene: TRBJ1-2
V gene: TRBV30
D gene: TRBD1
CDR3 DNA: TGTGCCTGGAGTCTGACAGGGATCGGCTACACCTTC
CDR3 protein: CAWSLTGIGYTF

clone size: NA
J gene: TRBJ1-6
V gene: TRBV11-3
D gene: NA
CDR3 DNA: TGTGCCAGCAGCCAAGCGGTAGGGGGTCTAAGAAATTCACCCCTCCACTTT
CDR3 protein: CASSQAVGGLRNSPLHF

clone size: few
J gene: TRBJ2-1
V gene: TRBV27
D gene: TRBD2
CDR3 DNA: TGTGCCAGCAGTTTAGCGGGAGGGACCTACAATGAGCAGTTCTTC
CDR3 protein: CASSLAGGTYNEQFF

clone size: once
J gene: TRBJ2-5
V gene: TRBV5-1
D gene: TRBD1
CDR3 DNA: TGCGCCAGCAGCTTGGCCGGGACAGGGCTAGAGACCCAGTACTTC
CDR3 protein: CASSLAGTGLETQYF

clone size: NA
J gene: TRBJ2-3
V gene: TRBV7-2
D gene: TRBD2
CDR3 DNA: TGTGCCAGCAGCCCTTTTACTAGCGGCGGAGATACGCAGTATTTT
CDR3 protein: CASSPFTSGGDTQYF

clone size: NA
J gene: TRBJ2-1
V gene: TRBV2
D gene: NA
CDR3 DNA: TGTGCCAGCAGTGTAAGACGGGAGAGCTCCTACAATGAGCAGTTCTTC
CDR3 protein: CASSVRRESSYNEQFF

clone size: NA
J gene: TRBJ2-2
V gene: TRBV7-9
D gene: TRBD1
CDR3 DNA: TGTGCCAGCAGCGCACCGGGACAGGGGGCTCACGGGGAGCTGTTTTTT
CDR3 protein: CASSAPGQGAHGELFF

clone size: NA
J gene: TRBJ2-1
V gene: TRBV11-2
D gene: NA
CDR3 DNA: TGTGCCAGCCAAAAGAGGGGGACCTCCTACAATGAGCAGTTCTTC
CDR3 protein: CASQKRGTSYNEQFF

clone size: NA
J gene: TRBJ1-1
V gene: TRBV20-1
D gene: NA
CDR3 DNA: TGCAGTGCCCGCCGGGACACGGGCGCTTTCTTT
CDR3 protein: CSARRDTGAFF

clone size: NA
J gene: TRBJ2-3
V gene: TRBV5-5
D gene: TRBD2
CDR3 DNA: TGTGCCAGCAGCTTGTCGGAACTAGCGGGAGGCGGCACAGATACGCAGTATTTT
CDR3 protein: CASSLSELAGGGTDTQYF

clone size: NA
J gene: TRBJ2-1
V gene: TRBV25-1
D gene: NA
CDR3 DNA: TGTGCCAGCAGTGGAGCGGGTTTCAATGAGCAGTTCTTC
CDR3 protein: CASSGAGFNEQFF

clone size: NA
J gene: TRBJ2-3
V gene: TRBV4-2
D gene: NA
CDR3 DNA: TGTGCCAGCAGCCAGAGGGGACAAGGAGATACGCAGTATTTT
CDR3 protein: CASSQRGQGDTQYF

clone size: medium-sized
J gene: TRBJ2-7
V gene: TRBV6-6
D gene: NA
CDR3 DNA: TGTGCCAGCAGCCCGACTAGAGGATGGCAGTACTTC
CDR3 protein: CASSPTRGWQYF

clone size: NA
J gene: TRBJ2-2
V gene: TRBV5-5
D gene: TRBD2
CDR3 DNA: TGTGCCAGCAGCTTAAGACTAGCGTCGAACACCGGGGAGCTGTTTTTT
CDR3 protein: CASSLRLASNTGELFF

clone size: NA
J gene: TRBJ1-1
V gene: TRBV5-1
D gene: NA
CDR3 DNA: TGCGCCAGCAGCTTGGTGGGGAGCGGGTACACTGAAGCTTTCTTT
CDR3 protein: CASSLVGSGYTEAFF

clone size: NA
J gene: TRBJ2-5
V gene: TRBV6-1
D gene: TRBD2
CDR3 DNA: TGTGCCAGCAGTGAAGTTCCACTCGATAGCGGGGGGCCTCCCGGCCAAGAGACCCAGTACTTC
CDR3 protein: CASSEVPLDSGGPPGQETQYF

clone size: NA
J gene: TRBJ2-4
V gene: TRBV20-1
D gene: TRBD2
CDR3 DNA: TGCAGTGCTAGTCTCGGGGGGGTGGTGGGGAACATTCAGTACTTC
CDR3 protein: CSASLGGVVGNIQYF

clone size: few
J gene: TRBJ1-5
V gene: TRBV28
D gene: NA
CDR3 DNA: TGTGCCAGCAGTTTTCAGGGAAGGAGCAATCAGCCCCAGCATTTT
CDR3 protein: CASSFQGRSNQPQHF

clone size: NA
J gene: TRBJ1-5
V gene: TRBV28
D gene: NA
CDR3 DNA: TGTGCCAGCAGTGCCCCGAGGGACATTGAGCAGCCCCAGCATTTT
CDR3 protein: CASSAPRDIEQPQHF

clone size: NA
J gene: TRBJ1-4
V gene: TRBV2
D gene: NA
CDR3 DNA: TGTGCCAGCAGACAGGGTAATTTCTCTAATGAAAAACTGTTTTTT
CDR3 protein: CASRQGNFSNEKLFF

clone size: NA
J gene: TRBJ1-4
V gene: TRBV28
D gene: TRBD1
CDR3 DNA: TGTGCCAGCAGTTTAGGGACAGGGGCCGCAATTGAAAAACTGTTTTTT
CDR3 protein: CASSLGTGAAIEKLFF

clone size: once
J gene: TRBJ1-1
V gene: TRBV6-5
D gene: TRBD1
CDR3 DNA: TGTGCCAGCAGCGGGACAGTGAACACTGAAGCTTTCTTT
CDR3 protein: CASSGTVNTEAFF

clone size: NA
J gene: TRBJ2-3
V gene: TRBV24-1
D gene: TRBD2
CDR3 DNA: TGTGCCACCAGTCAAGGATGGACTAGCGGGGGGAGCACAGATACGCAGTATTTT
CDR3 protein: CATSQGWTSGGSTDTQYF

clone size: NA
J gene: TRBJ2-5
V gene: TRBV23-1
D gene: TRBD1
CDR3 DNA: TGCGCCAGCAGTCAATGGCAGGGGGCTAGGGAGACCCAGTACTTC
CDR3 protein: CASSQWQGARETQYF

clone size: few
J gene: TRBJ2-7
V gene: TRBV29-1
D gene: TRBD2
CDR3 DNA: TGCAGCGTTGAGATCGGGACTATTAGGTTTTCCCACTACGAGCAGTACTTC
CDR3 protein: CSVEIGTIRFSHYEQYF

clone size: few
J gene: TRBJ2-5
V gene: TRBV12-3/TRBV12-4
D gene: NA
CDR3 DNA: TGTGCCAGCAGTCTAAGTGGTGAAGAGACCCAGTACTTC
CDR3 protein: CASSLSGEETQYF

clone size: many
J gene: TRBJ1-4
V gene: TRBV28
D gene: NA
CDR3 DNA: TGTGCCAGCAGTTTGGGGGGGTCTGGAAAACTGTTTTTT
CDR3 protein: CASSLGGSGKLFF

clone size: NA
J gene: TRBJ1-2
V gene: TRBV30
D gene: NA
CDR3 DNA: TGTGCCTGGAGTTTAATAAACAGGGTCGGCTACACCTTC
CDR3 protein: CAWSLINRVGYTF

clone size: NA
J gene: TRBJ2-7
V gene: TRBV27
D gene: NA
CDR3 DNA: TGTGCCAGCAGTTTAGCCAGGACTCCCTACGAGCAGTACTTC
CDR3 protein: CASSLARTPYEQYF